One and the same sample provided the 11 T cell receptor beta chains below, sequenced in a study of T cell repertoires in cytomegalovirus infection. These TCRs are of unknown antigen specificity. TCRdb called the reads again in MiXCR, with one record for every CDR3 protein. Among some 700,000 distinct CDR3 sequences listed, about 30% were seen once. Material: cultured PBMCs, obtained from culture after CMV antigen stimulation. These receptors originate from a human donor in good health (CMV status not recorded). Some clones in this sample may be carry-over from other donors' samples.

The rearrangement joins TRBV12-3 or TRBV12-4 to TRBJ2-3; 8 bases are shared with TRBD1. The trim removed 6 bases at V and 1 base at J, leaving 3 bases unmatched. The CDR3 extends over 14 amino acids. CDR3 in DNA: TGTGCCAGCAGAAAGGGACAGGGCACAGATACGCAGTATTTT. Translating gives CASRKGQGTDTQYF.

V usage is TRBV4-1 and J usage is TRBJ2-1; D gene ambiguous. V dropped 4 bases and J dropped 3 bases, with 10 bases sitting between them. The germline CDR1 and CDR2 sequences are MGHRA and YSYEKL. CDR3 size: 14 residues. CDR3 in amino acids: CASSPGRDYNEQFF. CDR3 nucleotides: TGCGCCAGCAGCCCAGGTAGAGACTACAATGAGCAGTTCTTC.

The V call is TRBV3-1, the J call TRBJ1-4; D call uncertain. Per the germline V gene, CDR1 is LGHDT and CDR2 is YNNKEL (reference sequence). This CDR3 contains 14 residues. Trimming removed 2 bases from V and 3 bases from J, with 7 bases in between. CDR3 sequence: CASSQQLSNEKLFF. The CDR3 nucleotides read TGTGCCAGCAGCCAACAGTTGTCTAATGAAAAACTGTTTTTT. The full variable domain, completed using reference TRBV3-1 and TRBJ1-4, is DTAVSQTPKYLVTQMGNDKSIKCEQNLGHDTMYWYKQDSKKFLKIMFSYNNKELIINETVPNRFSPKSPDKAHLNLHINSLELGDSAVYFCASSQQLSNEKLFFGSGTQLSVL.

The chain uses TRBV20-1 and TRBJ2-5, with TRBD2 as a possible D gene (7 bases). Trimming took off 3 bases at V and 2 bases at J, with 25 bases between the two ends. This CDR3 contains 18 residues. Germline V gives CDR1 DFQATT, CDR2 SNEGSKA (reference sequence). The CDR3 coding sequence is TGCAGTGCTAGGGGTCTGGGGGGGCTCCAAGGCAGGCAAGAGACCCAGTACTTC. Amino acid sequence: CSARGLGGLQGRQETQYF.

The chain combines TRBV7-9 with TRBJ2-1; possible D gene TRBD2, 5 bases. Germline V gives CDR1 SEHNR, CDR2 FQNEAQ (reference sequence). Trimming removed 10 bases from V and 0 bases from J, with 13 bases in between. This CDR3 has 14 residues. CDR3 sequence (DNA): TGTGCCACCACGGCGGCGGGCTCCTACAATGAGCAGTTCTTC. Amino acids: CATTAAGSYNEQFF.

This clonotype was seen a handful of times. This chain joins TRBV7-2 and TRBJ1-2; no reliable D call. The CDR3 has 12 residues. CDR1 SGHTA and CDR2 FQGNSA come from the germline V gene. The ends were cut back, 5 bases at V and 6 bases at J, with 10 bases in the middle. For the CDR3, the DNA is TGTGCCAGCAGCCCGGCCCGTCATGGCTACACCTTC. Translation gives CASSPARHGYTF. The full variable domain, in which reference TRBV7-2 and TRBJ1-2 provide the parts outside the CDR3, is GAGVSQSPSNKVTEKGKDVELRCDPISGHTALYWYRQSLGQGLEFLIYFQGNSAPDKSGLPSDRFSAERTGGSVSTLTIQRTQQEDSAVYLCASSPARHGYTFGSGTRLTVV.

This clonotype was observed a single time. This sequence joins TRBV11-3 and TRBJ1-1; D is undetermined. Between the trimmed V and J ends, which lost 0 bases and 5 bases, there was a span of 13 bases. The V gene's germline CDR1 is SGHNT and CDR2 YENEEA. The CDR3 sequence is 15 residues long. The CDR3 sequence: CASSLDRLGLTEAFF. The DNA for the CDR3 is TGTGCCAGCAGCTTAGATCGCCTGGGGTTGACTGAAGCTTTCTTT. Full variable domain (outside the CDR3, taken from reference TRBV11-3 and TRBJ1-1): EAGVVQSPRYKIIEKKQPVAFWCNPISGHNTLYWYLQNLGQGPELLIRYENEEAVDDSQLPKDRFSAERLKGVDSTLKIQPAELGDSAVYLCASSLDRLGLTEAFFGQGTRLTVV.

Only a few counts were recorded for this clonotype. This chain uses TRBV6-2 or TRBV6-3 with TRBJ2-3, with unresolved D. The CDR3 consists of 15 residues. Trimming left V 0 bases short and J 3 bases short, with 10 bases between. Germline CDR1 and CDR2: MNHEY and SVGEGT. The CDR3 loop reads CASSYSATDTDTQYF. The CDR3 DNA reads TGTGCCAGCAGTTACTCTGCTACCGATACAGATACGCAGTATTTT.

The chain is built from TRBV28 and TRBJ2-7, with D perhaps TRBD1 (6 bases). This CDR3 region has 12 residues. V lost 5 bases, J lost 2 bases, and 7 bases lay in between. Germline lookup yields CDR1 MDHEN and CDR2 SYDVKM. In DNA form, the CDR3 reads TGTGCCAGCAGTGGGGGCCCCTACGAGCAGTACTTC. Translated: CASSGGPYEQYF.

This rearrangement joins TRBV4-2 to TRBJ1-1, with TRBD1 matching 7 bases. V gave up 4 bases and J gave up 3 bases; unmatched junction bases: 8. Germline V lookup: CDR1 LGHNA, CDR2 YNFKEQ. The CDR3 sequence is 15 residues long. Written as DNA, the CDR3 is TGTGCCAGCAGCCCCGCGACAGGGATGGACACTGAAGCTTTCTTT. This sequence encodes CASSPATGMDTEAFF.

CDR3 amino acids: CSAKTGTDEKLFF. The DNA of the CDR3 is TGCAGTGCTAAGACCGGGACAGATGAAAAACTGTTTTTT. The chain is built from TRBV20-1 and TRBJ1-4; 7 bases agree with TRBD1. CDR3 length equals 13 residues. Germline V gene sequence: CDR1 DFQATT, CDR2 SNEGSKA (reference sequence). V lost 4 bases, J lost 6 bases, and 5 bases stayed unmatched.